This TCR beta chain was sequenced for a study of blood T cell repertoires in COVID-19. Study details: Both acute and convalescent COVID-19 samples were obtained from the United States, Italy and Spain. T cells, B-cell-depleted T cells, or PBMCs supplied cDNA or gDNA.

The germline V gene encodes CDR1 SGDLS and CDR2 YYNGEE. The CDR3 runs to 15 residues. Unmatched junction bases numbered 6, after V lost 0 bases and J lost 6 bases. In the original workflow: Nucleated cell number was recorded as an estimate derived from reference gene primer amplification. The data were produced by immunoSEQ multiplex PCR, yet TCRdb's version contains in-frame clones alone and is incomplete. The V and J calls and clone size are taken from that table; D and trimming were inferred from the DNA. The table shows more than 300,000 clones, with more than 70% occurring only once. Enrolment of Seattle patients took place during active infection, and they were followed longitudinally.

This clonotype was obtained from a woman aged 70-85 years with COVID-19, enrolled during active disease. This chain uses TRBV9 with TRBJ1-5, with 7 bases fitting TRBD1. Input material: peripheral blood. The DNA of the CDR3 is TGTGCCAGCAGCGTAGGGGACAGCGGAGGTCAGCCCCAGCATTTT. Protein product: CASSVGDSGGQPQHF.